The 20 T cell receptor beta chains presented below share a single source sample, sequenced in a study of blood T cell repertoires in COVID-19. Libraries were prepared by immunoSEQ multiplex PCR; TCRdb keeps only in-frame clonotypes and omits some of them. Of a few hundred thousand clones listed, 83% are singletons. The sample comprised peripheral blood. Receptors were obtained from a woman under 40 with COVID-19, enrolled during active disease.

The CDR3, as DNA: TGCGCCAGCAGCTCTAGAAGAGATTCCAACTATGGCTACACCTTC. This sequence encodes CASSSRRDSNYGYTF. This chain links TRBV5-1 with TRBJ1-2; D unclear. The CDR3 runs to 15 residues. V was clipped by 3 bases and J by 2 bases, with 14 bases between them. Germline V gives CDR1 SGHRS, CDR2 YFSETQ. Complete variable domain (other parts from reference TRBV5-1 and TRBJ1-2): KAGVTQTPRYLIKTRGQQVTLSCSPISGHRSVSWYQQTPGQGLQFLFEYFSETQRNKGNFPGRFSGRQFSNSRSEMNVSTLELGDSALYLCASSSRRDSNYGYTFGSGTRLTVV.

This clone was recorded a few times. V gene TRBV7-9 combines with J gene TRBJ1-4; D gene uncertain. The CDR3 covers 17 residues. Germline-derived CDR1 and CDR2 are SEHNR and FQNEAQ (reference sequence). The V and J ends lost 5 bases and 7 bases respectively, with 23 bases between them. The CDR3 DNA reads as TGTGCCAGCAGCGCTACCTTAGGTCGGGTCTCGGGTGAAAAACTGTTTTTT. Amino acids: CASSATLGRVSGEKLFF. The whole variable domain, remainder taken from reference TRBV7-9 and TRBJ1-4, is DTGVSQNPRHKITKRGQNVTFRCDPISEHNRLYWYRQTLGQGPEFLTYFQNEAQLEKSRLLSDRFSAERPKGSFSTLEIQRTEQGDSAMYLCASSATLGRVSGEKLFFGSGTQLSVL.

The chain uses TRBV25-1 and TRBJ2-5; 8 positions agree with TRBD2. Germline CDR1 is MGHDK and CDR2 is SYGVNS. With 8 bases clipped from V and 2 bases from J, the junction kept 13 bases outside the gene matches. CDR3 length equals 16 residues. CDR3 amino acids: CASAPAGGVGQETQYF. The CDR3 DNA sequence: TGTGCCAGCGCCCCGGCGGGGGGAGTAGGGCAAGAGACCCAGTACTTC.

This clone was detected a few times. The chain combines TRBV23-1 with TRBJ1-5; D is unclear. TRBV23-1 is reported as an ORF; its role is uncertain. V lost 2 bases, J lost 0 bases, and 8 bases lay in between. The CDR3 spans 15 residues. The CDR3 DNA is TGCGCCAGCAGTCAAACATTTTATAGCAATCAGCCCCAGCATTTT. Its protein is CASSQTFYSNQPQHF.

The J gene is TRBJ2-7, the V gene TRBV5-1; 12 nucleotides agree with TRBD2. Germline assignment: CDR1 SGHRS and CDR2 YFSETQ. The CDR3 totals 18 residues. V lost 0 bases to trimming and J lost 0 bases; unmatched junction nucleotides: 7. The CDR3 coding sequence is TGCGCCAGCAGCTTGGGTCTAGCGGGAGGGTTGAGCTCCTACGAGCAGTACTTC. It is translated as CASSLGLAGGLSSYEQYF.

This clone was seen only once. The chain has TRBV5-1 and TRBJ2-3, with TRBD2 identical over 8 bases. Germline assignment: CDR1 SGHRS and CDR2 YFSETQ. V dropped 6 bases and J dropped 5; count of bases not matched to a gene: 8. This CDR3 is built from 14 residues. The CDR3 loop is CASNPGLGEDTQYF. CDR3 bases: TGCGCCAGCAACCCGGGACTAGGGGAAGATACGCAGTATTTT.

The chain recombines TRBV7-8 with TRBJ2-7, with TRBD2 matching 12 bases. This CDR3 region has 19 residues. V lost 2 bases and J lost 0; bases outside the gene matches: 11. Looked up from germline, CDR1 is SGHVS and CDR2 is FQNEAQ. This chain's CDR3 is CASSLQLAGGLISSYEQYF. The DNA of the CDR3 is TGTGCCAGCAGCTTACAACTAGCGGGGGGCCTTATAAGCTCCTACGAGCAGTACTTC.

The chain joins TRBV5-1 to TRBJ2-2, with D unresolved. The CDR3 is 13 amino acids. Trimming removed 5 bases at V and 10 bases at J, with 15 bases between. CDR1 is SGHRS, CDR2 YFSETQ, per germline. CDR3 loop: CASRITPPEELFF. CDR3 DNA: TGCGCCAGCAGGATAACTCCCCCCGAGGAGCTGTTTTTT. The full variable domain, completed using reference TRBV5-1 and TRBJ2-2, is KAGVTQTPRYLIKTRGQQVTLSCSPISGHRSVSWYQQTPGQGLQFLFEYFSETQRNKGNFPGRFSGRQFSNSRSEMNVSTLELGDSALYLCASRITPPEELFFGEGSRLTVL.

The chain links TRBV25-1 to TRBJ1-4; D unclear. The CDR3 covers 17 residues. CDR1 MGHDK and CDR2 SYGVNS come from the germline V gene. Trimming shortened V by 1 base and J by 1 base, and 13 bases separated the two germline ends. The CDR3 bases are TGTGCCAGCAGTGAATCGCGCATCGGTAAAACTAATGAAAAACTGTTTTTT. Its protein product is CASSESRIGKTNEKLFF.

The V and J genes are TRBV7-2 and TRBJ2-5; D is perhaps TRBD1 (5 bases). In germline, CDR1 is SGHTA, CDR2 FQGNSA. With 5 bases removed from V and 2 bases from J, the gap between germline ends came to 12 bases. The CDR3 spans 14 residues. The CDR3 sequence is CASSPQVGQETQYF. The CDR3 DNA sequence: TGTGCCAGCAGCCCACAGGTTGGGCAAGAGACCCAGTACTTC.

DNA for the CDR3: TGTGCCAGCAGCCCAACAGTGTGGGAGACCCAGTACTTC. As protein: CASSPTVWETQYF. The genes are TRBV11-2 and TRBJ2-5; no clear D. Trimming took off 5 bases at V and 5 bases at J, with 12 bases between the two ends. The CDR3 runs to 13 residues. Germline assignment: CDR1 SGHAT and CDR2 FQNNGV.

The chain couples TRBV18 to TRBJ1-2; TRBD1 matches at 9 bases. The CDR3 totals 17 residues. V shed 4 bases and J 4 bases; nucleotides not matched to a gene: 13. Germline CDR1 KGHSH, CDR2 LQKENI. The CDR3 DNA sequence: TGTGCCAGCTCACGAACCGGGACAGGGAATTTCGGCTATGGCTACACCTTC. It specifies CASSRTGTGNFGYGYTF.

A single count supports this clone. The V call is TRBV15, the J call TRBJ1-1; D possibly corresponds to TRBD1 (5 bases). Per germline, CDR1 LNHNV and CDR2 YYDKDF (reference sequence). CDR3 length: 17 amino acids. V was cut by 4 bases and J by 4 bases, with 22 bases left in between. CDR3 region: CATSTHSWTSSITEAFF. As DNA, the CDR3 is TGTGCCACCAGCACCCATTCTTGGACATCAAGCATCACTGAAGCTTTCTTT.

CDR3 DNA sequence: TGTGCCAGCTCGGGTTCCGCGGGGACCGGGGAGCTGTTTTTT. Its translation is CASSGSAGTGELFF. The V call is TRBV7-3, the J call TRBJ2-2; D might be TRBD2 (6 bases). The CDR3 spans 14 residues. Germline CDR1 and CDR2: SGHTA and FQGTGA. V lost 8 bases, J lost 5 bases, and 15 bases lay in between.

The V and J genes are TRBV10-3 and TRBJ2-2, with 7 nucleotides matching TRBD2. The CDR3 runs 18 residues. Trimming cost V 3 bases and J 6 bases; bases outside gene matches: 16. Germline V CDR1 and CDR2: ENHRY, SYGVKD. CDR3 residues: CAISDPASGGGGAGELFF. The DNA of the CDR3 is TGTGCCATCAGTGACCCTGCCTCTGGCGGGGGAGGGGCCGGGGAGCTGTTTTTT.

V gene TRBV4-3 combines with J gene TRBJ1-1; 12 bases align to TRBD1. Germline CDR1 and CDR2: LGHNA and YSLEER. With V trimmed by 1 base and J by 7 bases, 13 bases remained unmatched. The CDR3 has 18 amino acids. CDR3 DNA: TGCGCCAGCAGCCAAGGCCTGGGACAGGGGGCAAGTACTGTTGAAGCTTTCTTT. Its translation is CASSQGLGQGASTVEAFF.

The sample holds a few counts of this clone. The chain recombines TRBV5-8 with TRBJ1-5; 7 bases fit TRBD1. V shed 6 bases, J shed 5 bases, and the junction held 8 bases outside the gene matches. The germline V gene has CDR1 SGHTS and CDR2 YDEGEE. CDR3 length equals 14 residues. The CDR3 region is CASTPRGLDQPQHF. In DNA form, the CDR3 reads TGTGCCAGCACCCCCAGGGGGTTAGATCAGCCCCAGCATTTT.

The chain is built from TRBV18 and TRBJ2-1; 9 bases line up with TRBD2. The ends lost 5 bases at V and 3 bases at J; junction bases unmatched: 5. This CDR3 is 15 amino acids long. The V gene's germline CDR1 is KGHSH and CDR2 LQKENI. Here the CDR3 reads CASSSSGTIYNEQFF. The CDR3 DNA sequence: TGTGCCAGCTCATCTAGCGGGACTATCTACAATGAGCAGTTCTTC.

The genes are TRBV19 and TRBJ2-6, with TRBD1 matching 7 bases. CDR1 and CDR2 (germline): LNHDA, SQIVND (reference sequence). J was trimmed by 1 base and V by 5 bases; bases with no gene match: 2. This CDR3 is 15 amino acids long. DNA for the CDR3: TGTGCCAGTAGTCAGGGACAGTCTGGGGCCAACGTCCTGACTTTC. This sequence encodes CASSQGQSGANVLTF.

This CDR3 reads CASSQRSGGETQYF. The CDR3, as DNA: TGTGCCAGCAGCCAAAGGTCCGGGGGAGAGACCCAGTACTTC. This chain uses TRBV3-1 (or the pseudogene TRBV3-2) with TRBJ2-5, with D possibly TRBD2 on 6 matching bases. V lost 2 bases to trimming and J lost 4 bases, with 11 bases between them. The length of the CDR3 is 14 residues. From germline, CDR1 is LGHDT and CDR2 YNNKEL (reference sequence).